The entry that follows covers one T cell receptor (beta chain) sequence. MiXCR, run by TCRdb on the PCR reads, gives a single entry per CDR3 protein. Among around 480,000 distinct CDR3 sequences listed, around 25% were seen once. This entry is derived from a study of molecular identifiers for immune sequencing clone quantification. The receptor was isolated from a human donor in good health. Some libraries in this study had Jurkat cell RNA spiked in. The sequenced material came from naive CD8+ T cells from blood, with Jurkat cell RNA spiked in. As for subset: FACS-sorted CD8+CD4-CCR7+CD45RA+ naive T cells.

CDR3 residues: CASSLLAGGTLDEQFF. The DNA of the CDR3 is TGTGCCAGCAGCCTACTAGCGGGGGGGACGTTGGATGAGCAGTTCTTC. The genes are TRBV3-1 and TRBJ2-1; TRBD2 agrees at 13 bases. The germline CDR1 and CDR2 sequences are LGHDT and YNNKEL (reference sequence). This CDR3 has 16 amino acids. V gave up 4 bases and J gave up 8 bases; unmatched junction bases: 8.